This is a list of T cell receptor beta chains from one sample in a study of cytomegalovirus exposure and HLA in healthy donors. Using immunoSEQ multiplex PCR, the repertoire was profiled, and TCRdb retains in-frame clones only, with some absent. Here the sample table reports about 110,000 clones. The sequencing sample was made of PBMCs. These TCRs come from a man in his thirties or forties in good health and CMV-seronegative. The CDR3 runs from the conserved cysteine through the conserved F or W. The order of the fields is CDR3 length, J gene, V gene, CDR3 protein.

length: 12
J: TRBJ1-5
V: TRBV6-6
CDR3: CASRGGDQPQHF

length: 14
J: TRBJ2-1
V: TRBV7-2
CDR3: CASSESLIHNEQFF

length: 14
J: TRBJ2-7
V: TRBV4-2
CDR3: CASSQGQGTREQYF

length: 17
J: TRBJ1-3
V: TRBV9
CDR3: CASSKGTGGFSGNTIYF

length: 14
J: TRBJ1-2
V: TRBV11-2
CDR3: CASSVTRQGYGYTF

length: 15
J: TRBJ2-7
V: TRBV10-3
CDR3: CAISGLARSSYEQYF

length: 14
J: TRBJ2-7
V: TRBV19
CDR3: CASSPLDRSAEQYF

length: 15
J: TRBJ2-5
V: TRBV18
CDR3: CASSPRAPGQETQYF

length: 17
J: TRBJ1-6
V: TRBV10-3
CDR3: CAISESKNTAGRSPLHF

length: 18
J: TRBJ2-1
V: TRBV4-1
CDR3: CASSRARDRGRTYNEQFF

length: 14
J: TRBJ1-5
V: TRBV29-1
CDR3: CSVTDSAGNQPQHF

length: 14
J: TRBJ1-1
V: TRBV4-1
CDR3: CASSRFLLGQEAFF

length: 15
J: TRBJ1-1
V: TRBV4-1
CDR3: CASSPTTGGDGEAFF

length: 13
J: TRBJ1-1
V: TRBV2
CDR3: CAVGEGGWTEAFF

length: 14
J: TRBJ2-7
V: TRBV18
CDR3: CASSTNRGSYEQYF

length: 17
J: TRBJ2-1
V: TRBV19
CDR3: CASSLRPSGGADNEQFF

length: 14
J: NA
V: TRBV6-1
CDR3: CASSDMRGGDEQYF

length: 20
J: TRBJ2-7
V: TRBV11-2
CDR3: CASSLDFPGLAGATLYEQYF

length: 17
J: TRBJ2-2
V: TRBV11-2
CDR3: CASSLAPGGWNTGELFF

length: 13
J: TRBJ1-4
V: TRBV5-6
CDR3: CASSLRGDEKLFF

length: 12
J: TRBJ2-1
V: TRBV5-4
CDR3: CASRTPALPQFF

length: 16
J: TRBJ2-1
V: TRBV7-2
CDR3: CASSHPRGSLRNEQFF

length: 14
J: TRBJ1-6
V: TRBV7-2
CDR3: CASSLSRWNSPLHF

length: 11
J: TRBJ1-1
V: TRBV2
CDR3: CASSWTGRAFF

length: 12
J: TRBJ2-5
V: TRBV5-4
CDR3: CATGTEQETQYF

length: 15
J: TRBJ1-5
V: TRBV5-1
CDR3: CASRMGQGNNQPQHF

length: 14
J: TRBJ2-3
V: TRBV7-2
CDR3: CASSVYGGADTQYF

length: 15
J: TRBJ1-2
V: TRBV5-1
CDR3: CASSLMYRGNYGYTF

length: 15
J: TRBJ2-2
V: TRBV30
CDR3: CAWRIRTMNTGELFF

length: 11
J: TRBJ2-7
V: TRBV7-2
CDR3: CASSFTYEQYF

length: 17
J: TRBJ2-3
V: TRBV7-2
CDR3: CASSLALGYYTTDTQYF

length: 16
J: TRBJ2-1
V: TRBV15
CDR3: CATRLAGGAQMDEQFF

length: 15
J: TRBJ2-7
V: TRBV6-1
CDR3: CASSEGQGPFYEQYF

length: 13
J: TRBJ2-1
V: TRBV30
CDR3: CAWSQGQYNEQFF

length: 14
J: TRBJ1-2
V: TRBV19
CDR3: CASSPGQGNYGYTF

length: 14
J: TRBJ1-6
V: TRBV28
CDR3: CASSLPGGYSPLHF

length: 13
J: NA
V: TRBV30
CDR3: CAWISGQTYEQYF

length: 16
J: TRBJ2-1
V: TRBV7-2
CDR3: CASSLVGLDLFNEQFF

length: 15
J: TRBJ1-6
V: TRBV6-5
CDR3: CASSPATGNNSPLHF

length: 16
J: TRBJ2-7
V: TRBV5-4
CDR3: CASSRWKLQGTDEQYF

length: 15
J: TRBJ1-3
V: TRBV5-6
CDR3: CASSFRLDSGNTIYF

length: 15
J: TRBJ1-1
V: TRBV6-5
CDR3: CASSTYTGVNTEAFF

length: 14
J: NA
V: TRBV5-4
CDR3: CASSLGGGEGEQYF

length: 16
J: TRBJ1-3
V: TRBV6-6
CDR3: CASSYGSVNSGNTIYF

length: 15
J: TRBJ2-1
V: TRBV5-1
CDR3: CASSEGLAGGNEQFF

length: 15
J: TRBJ2-2
V: TRBV5-1
CDR3: CASSYGQGNTGELFF

length: 15
J: TRBJ2-2
V: TRBV5-4
CDR3: CASSLVQGVTGELFF

length: 15
J: TRBJ1-4
V: TRBV7-2
CDR3: CASRSNLGASEKLFF

length: 16
J: TRBJ1-6
V: TRBV5-5
CDR3: CASSFNRANYNSPLHF

length: 13
J: TRBJ2-7
V: TRBV7-9
CDR3: CASSLDFLVEQYF

length: 18
J: TRBJ2-2
V: TRBV11-3
CDR3: CASSLVGASGTNTGELFF

length: 15
J: TRBJ1-2
V: TRBV5-1
CDR3: CASSLGSRVYYGYTF

length: 13
J: TRBJ1-4
V: TRBV28
CDR3: CASRPGTGLGLFF

length: 14
J: TRBJ1-4
V: TRBV18
CDR3: CASSLDRVNEKLFF

length: 17
J: TRBJ2-1
V: TRBV11-2
CDR3: CASSLGSSGGSYNEQFF

length: 15
J: TRBJ2-7
V: TRBV19
CDR3: CASSKGGAASYEQYF

length: 15
J: TRBJ2-5
V: TRBV10-3
CDR3: CAISEVQGAGETQYF

length: 17
J: TRBJ2-7
V: TRBV12-5
CDR3: CASGAPGLAARRGEQYF

length: 14
J: TRBJ1-1
V: TRBV5-1
CDR3: CASSPVAGDTEAFF

length: 13
J: TRBJ2-7
V: TRBV7-2
CDR3: CASSLDSYYEQYF